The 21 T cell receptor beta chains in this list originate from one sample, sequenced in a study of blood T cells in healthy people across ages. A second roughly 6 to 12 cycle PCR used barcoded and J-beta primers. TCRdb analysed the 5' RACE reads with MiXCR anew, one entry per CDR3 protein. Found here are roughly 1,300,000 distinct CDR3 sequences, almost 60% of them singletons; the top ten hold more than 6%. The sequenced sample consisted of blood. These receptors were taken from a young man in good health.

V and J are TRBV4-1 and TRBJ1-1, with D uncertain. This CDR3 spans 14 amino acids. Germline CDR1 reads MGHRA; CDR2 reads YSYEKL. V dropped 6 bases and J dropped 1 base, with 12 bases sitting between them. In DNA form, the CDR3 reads TGCGCCAGCAGACGAGGATCCGAGAACACTGAAGCTTTCTTT. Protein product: CASRRGSENTEAFF.

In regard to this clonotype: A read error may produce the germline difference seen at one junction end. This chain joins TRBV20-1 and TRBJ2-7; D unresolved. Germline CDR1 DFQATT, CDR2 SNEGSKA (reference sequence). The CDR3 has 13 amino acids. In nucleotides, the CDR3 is TGCAGTGCTACGGTACGGCCGCCCTACGAGCAGTACTTT. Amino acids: CSATVRPPYEQYF.

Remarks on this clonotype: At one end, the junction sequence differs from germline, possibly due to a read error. CDR3 sequence: CASSQAPRARHGCTF. The CDR3 DNA reads TGTGCCAGCAGCCAAGCCCCAAGGGCGCGGCATGGCTGCACCTTC. The rearrangement joins TRBV3-1 to TRBJ1-2; D is undetermined. The germline V gene has CDR1 LGHDT and CDR2 YNNKEL (reference sequence). The CDR3 totals 15 residues.

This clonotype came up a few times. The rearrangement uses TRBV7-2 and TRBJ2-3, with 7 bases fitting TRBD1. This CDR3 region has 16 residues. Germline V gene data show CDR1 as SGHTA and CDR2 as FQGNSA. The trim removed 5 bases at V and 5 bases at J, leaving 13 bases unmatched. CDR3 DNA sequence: TGTGCCAGCAGCCCAGCGGTTGGACAGGCGAGAGATACGCAGTATTTT. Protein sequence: CASSPAVGQARDTQYF.

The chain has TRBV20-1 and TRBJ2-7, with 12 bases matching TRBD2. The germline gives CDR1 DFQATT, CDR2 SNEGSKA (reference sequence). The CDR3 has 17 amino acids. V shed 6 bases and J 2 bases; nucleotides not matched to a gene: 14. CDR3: CSAPGTSGQGGTYEQYF. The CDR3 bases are TGCAGTGCACCGGGGACTAGCGGGCAGGGGGGAACCTACGAGCAGTACTTC.

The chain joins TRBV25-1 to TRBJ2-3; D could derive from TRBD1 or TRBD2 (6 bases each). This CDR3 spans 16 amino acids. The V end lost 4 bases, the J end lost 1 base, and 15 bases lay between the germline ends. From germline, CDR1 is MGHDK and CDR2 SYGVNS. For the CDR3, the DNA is TGTGCCAGCAGTGGAAGTGTGAGGGGGGGCACAGATACGCAGTATTTT. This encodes CASSGSVRGGTDTQYF.

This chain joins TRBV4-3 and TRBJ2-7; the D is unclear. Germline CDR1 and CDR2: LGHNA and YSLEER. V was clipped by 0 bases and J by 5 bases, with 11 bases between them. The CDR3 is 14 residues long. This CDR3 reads CASSQDNRRDEQYF. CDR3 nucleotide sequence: TGCGCCAGCAGCCAAGATAATAGACGAGACGAGCAGTACTTC.

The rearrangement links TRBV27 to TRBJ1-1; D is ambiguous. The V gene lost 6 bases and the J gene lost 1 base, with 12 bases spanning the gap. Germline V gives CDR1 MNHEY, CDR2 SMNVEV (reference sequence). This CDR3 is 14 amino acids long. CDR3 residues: CASRAGPRNTEAFF. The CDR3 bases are TGTGCCAGCAGAGCGGGCCCGAGGAACACTGAAGCTTTCTTT.

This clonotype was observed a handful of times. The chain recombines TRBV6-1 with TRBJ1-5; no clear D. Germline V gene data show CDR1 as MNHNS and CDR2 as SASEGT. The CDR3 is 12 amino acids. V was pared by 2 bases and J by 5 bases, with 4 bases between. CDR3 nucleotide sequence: TGTGCCAGCAGTGAACTAGATCAGCCCCAGCATTTT. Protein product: CASSELDQPQHF.

The CDR3 DNA follows: TGTGCCACCGGGACTAGCGGGAGCTCCTACAATGAGCAGTTCTTC. Translating gives CATGTSGSSYNEQFF. V and J are TRBV10-3 and TRBJ2-1; 14 bases are shared with TRBD2. Trimming removed 10 bases from V and 0 bases from J; junction bases left unmatched: 2. Germline CDR1 is ENHRY and CDR2 is SYGVKD. The CDR3 is 15 amino acids.

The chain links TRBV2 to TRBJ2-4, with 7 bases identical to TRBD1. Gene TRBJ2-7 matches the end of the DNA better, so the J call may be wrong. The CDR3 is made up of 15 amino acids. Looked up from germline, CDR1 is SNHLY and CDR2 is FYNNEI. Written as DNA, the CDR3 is TGTGCCAGCAGTTACAGGACAGGCCAATTCTACGAGCAGTACTTC. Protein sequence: CASSYRTGQFYEQYF.

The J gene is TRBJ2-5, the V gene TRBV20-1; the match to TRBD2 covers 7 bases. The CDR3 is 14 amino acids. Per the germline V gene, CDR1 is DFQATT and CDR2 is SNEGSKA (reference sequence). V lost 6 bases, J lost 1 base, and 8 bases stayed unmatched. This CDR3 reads CSAQPPSGQETQYF. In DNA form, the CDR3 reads TGCAGTGCCCAGCCCCCTAGCGGCCAAGAGACCCAGTACTTC.

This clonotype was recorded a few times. The CDR3 nucleotides read TGTGCCAGCCGGCGGGACGAGATAACCTACGAGCAGTACTTC. Its translation is CASRRDEITYEQYF. The chain employs TRBV2 and TRBJ2-4; possible D gene TRBD2, 6 bases. With the DNA end fitting TRBJ2-7 better, the J assignment may be wrong. Germline assignment: CDR1 SNHLY and CDR2 FYNNEI. The CDR3 consists of 14 residues.

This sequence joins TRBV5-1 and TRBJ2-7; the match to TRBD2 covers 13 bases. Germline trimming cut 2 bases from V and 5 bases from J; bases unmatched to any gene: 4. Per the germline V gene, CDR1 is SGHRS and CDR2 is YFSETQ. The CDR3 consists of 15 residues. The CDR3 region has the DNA TGCGCCAGCAGCTTAAGGACTAGCGGGAGCGACGAGCAGTACTTC. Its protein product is CASSLRTSGSDEQYF. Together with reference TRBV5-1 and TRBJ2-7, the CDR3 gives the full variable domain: KAGVTQTPRYLIKTRGQQVTLSCSPISGHRSVSWYQQTPGQGLQFLFEYFSETQRNKGNFPGRFSGRQFSNSRSEMNVSTLELGDSALYLCASSLRTSGSDEQYFGPGTRLTVT.

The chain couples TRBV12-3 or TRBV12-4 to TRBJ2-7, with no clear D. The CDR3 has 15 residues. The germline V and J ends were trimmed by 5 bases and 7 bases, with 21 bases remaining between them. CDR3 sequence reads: CASSGAVAGVYEQYF. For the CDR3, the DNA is TGTGCCAGCAGTGGTGCCGTGGCCGGAGTCTATGAGCAGTACTTC.

CDR3 bases: TGTGCCAGCAGCTTAGTTCAGGGTCCGCAGTATTTT. Protein: CASSLVQGPQYF. V and J are TRBV7-2 and TRBJ2-3; tentative D call: TRBD1 (5 bases). Trimming pared 1 base from V and 10 bases from J, leaving 9 bases between. CDR1 is SGHTA, CDR2 FQGNSA, per germline. This CDR3 comprises 12 residues.

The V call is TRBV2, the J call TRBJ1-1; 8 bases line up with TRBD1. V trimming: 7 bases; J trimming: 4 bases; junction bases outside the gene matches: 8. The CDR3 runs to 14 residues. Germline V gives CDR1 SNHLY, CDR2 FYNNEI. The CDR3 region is CASKIQGGGTEAFF. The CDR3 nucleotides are TGTGCCAGCAAGATACAGGGGGGTGGCACTGAAGCTTTCTTT.

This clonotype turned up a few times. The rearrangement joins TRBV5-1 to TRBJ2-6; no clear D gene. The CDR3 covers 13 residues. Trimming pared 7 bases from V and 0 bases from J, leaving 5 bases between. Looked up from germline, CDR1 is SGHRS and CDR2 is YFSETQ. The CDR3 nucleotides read TGCGCCAGCCAGGTCTCTGGGGCCAACGTCCTGACTTTC. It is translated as CASQVSGANVLTF.

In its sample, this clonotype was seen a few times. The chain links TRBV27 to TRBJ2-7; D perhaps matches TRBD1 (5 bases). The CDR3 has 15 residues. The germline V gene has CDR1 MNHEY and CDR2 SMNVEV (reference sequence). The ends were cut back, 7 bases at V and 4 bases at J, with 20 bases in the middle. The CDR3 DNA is TGTGCCAGCATTTCACTCCGTGGGGCAGATTACGAGCAGTACTTC. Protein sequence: CASISLRGADYEQYF.

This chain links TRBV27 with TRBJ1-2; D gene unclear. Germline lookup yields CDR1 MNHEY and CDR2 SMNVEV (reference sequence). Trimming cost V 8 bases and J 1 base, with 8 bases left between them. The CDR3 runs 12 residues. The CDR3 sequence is CASGVNNYGYTF. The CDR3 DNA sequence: TGTGCCAGCGGTGTGAATAACTATGGCTACACCTTC.

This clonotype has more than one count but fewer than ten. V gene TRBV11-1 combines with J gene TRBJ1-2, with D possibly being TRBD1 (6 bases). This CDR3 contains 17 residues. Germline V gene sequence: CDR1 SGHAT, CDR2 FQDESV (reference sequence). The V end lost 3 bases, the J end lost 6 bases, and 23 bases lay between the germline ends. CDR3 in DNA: TGTGCCAGCAGCTTGAATCTCACAGCGGGGGGCGCCGATGGCTACACCTTC. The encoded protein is CASSLNLTAGGADGYTF. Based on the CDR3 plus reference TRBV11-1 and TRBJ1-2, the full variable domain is EAEVAQSPRYKITEKSQAVAFWCDPISGHATLYWYRQILGQGPELLVQFQDESVVDDSQLPKDRFSAERLKGVDSTLKIQPAELGDSAMYLCASSLNLTAGGADGYTFGSGTRLTVV.